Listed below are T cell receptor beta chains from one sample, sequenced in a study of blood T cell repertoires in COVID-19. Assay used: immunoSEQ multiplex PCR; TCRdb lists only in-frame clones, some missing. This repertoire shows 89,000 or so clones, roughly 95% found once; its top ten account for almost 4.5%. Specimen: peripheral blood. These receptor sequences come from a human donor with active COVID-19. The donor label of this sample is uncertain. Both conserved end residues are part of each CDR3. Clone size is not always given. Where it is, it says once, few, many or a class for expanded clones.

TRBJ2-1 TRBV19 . CASSRGGSASGIYSYNEQFF
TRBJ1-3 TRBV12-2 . CASRPFPGGDFGSSGNTIYF
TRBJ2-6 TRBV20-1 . CSAATGNVLTF
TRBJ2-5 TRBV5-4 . CASSLEEAQYF
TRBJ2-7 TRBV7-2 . CASSLARGEQYF
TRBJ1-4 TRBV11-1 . CASSLLAGTEGKLFF
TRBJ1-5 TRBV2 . CASRTTGGYQPQHF
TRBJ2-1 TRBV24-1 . CATSVQGSYNEQFF
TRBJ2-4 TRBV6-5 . CASSLQGAKNIQYF
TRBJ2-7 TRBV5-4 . CASSLGGQGPYEQYF
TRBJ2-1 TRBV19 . CASSPQMENNEQFF
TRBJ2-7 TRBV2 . CASSEEAGAPYEQYF
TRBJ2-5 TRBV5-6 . CASSLVDSQETQYF
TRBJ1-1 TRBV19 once CASSITGGPRSAFF
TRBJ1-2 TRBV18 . CASSNREGDGYTF
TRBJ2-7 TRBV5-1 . CASSGGTGTGGNEQYF
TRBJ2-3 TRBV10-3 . CAISESGTSSDTQYF
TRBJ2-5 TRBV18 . CASSLLTDQETQYF
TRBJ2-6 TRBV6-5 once CASNLPGGWANVLTF
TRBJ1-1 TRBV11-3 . CASSLSPGQQAFF
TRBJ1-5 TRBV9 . CASSASSGGNQPQHF
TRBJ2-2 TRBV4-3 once CASSQDGGINTGELFF
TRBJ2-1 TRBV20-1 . CSASAGQGDNEQFF
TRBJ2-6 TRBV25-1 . CASSASPGNSGANVLTF
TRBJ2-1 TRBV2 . CASSGTGDSYNEQFF
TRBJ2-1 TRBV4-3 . CASSQDAVAAFLYNEQFF
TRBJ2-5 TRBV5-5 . CASSLGRGRRDQETQYF
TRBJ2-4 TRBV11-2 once CASSLYPRGVGKNIQYF
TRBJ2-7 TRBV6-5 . CASSGQARRNEQYF
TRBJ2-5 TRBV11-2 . CASRADRGGQETQYF
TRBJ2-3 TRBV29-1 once CSVESWDRSTDTQYF
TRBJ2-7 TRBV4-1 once CASSHRETSFSSYEQYF
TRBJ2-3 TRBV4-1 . CASSQEGGLAADTQYF
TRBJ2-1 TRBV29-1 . CSAGTEYNEQFF
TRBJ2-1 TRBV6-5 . CASSYSSDSYNEQFF
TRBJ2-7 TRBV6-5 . CASSHYRVQDEQYF
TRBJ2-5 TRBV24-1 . CATSGGGETQYF
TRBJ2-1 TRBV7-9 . CASGTSGGQNEQFF
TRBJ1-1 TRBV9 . CASSVGTAAEAFF
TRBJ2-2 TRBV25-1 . CASSEYGGPTGELFF